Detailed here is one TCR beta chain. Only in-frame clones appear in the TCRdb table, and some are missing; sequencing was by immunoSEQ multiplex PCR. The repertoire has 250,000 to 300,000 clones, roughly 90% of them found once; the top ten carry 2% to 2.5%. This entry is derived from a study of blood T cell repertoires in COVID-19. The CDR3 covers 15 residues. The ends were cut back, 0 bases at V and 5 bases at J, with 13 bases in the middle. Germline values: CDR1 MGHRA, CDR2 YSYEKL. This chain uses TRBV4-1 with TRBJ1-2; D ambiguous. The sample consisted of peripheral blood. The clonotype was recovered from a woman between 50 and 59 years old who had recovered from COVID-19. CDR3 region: CASSQEFGGKYGYTF. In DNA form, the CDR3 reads TGCGCCAGCAGCCAAGAGTTCGGCGGAAAGTATGGCTACACCTTC.